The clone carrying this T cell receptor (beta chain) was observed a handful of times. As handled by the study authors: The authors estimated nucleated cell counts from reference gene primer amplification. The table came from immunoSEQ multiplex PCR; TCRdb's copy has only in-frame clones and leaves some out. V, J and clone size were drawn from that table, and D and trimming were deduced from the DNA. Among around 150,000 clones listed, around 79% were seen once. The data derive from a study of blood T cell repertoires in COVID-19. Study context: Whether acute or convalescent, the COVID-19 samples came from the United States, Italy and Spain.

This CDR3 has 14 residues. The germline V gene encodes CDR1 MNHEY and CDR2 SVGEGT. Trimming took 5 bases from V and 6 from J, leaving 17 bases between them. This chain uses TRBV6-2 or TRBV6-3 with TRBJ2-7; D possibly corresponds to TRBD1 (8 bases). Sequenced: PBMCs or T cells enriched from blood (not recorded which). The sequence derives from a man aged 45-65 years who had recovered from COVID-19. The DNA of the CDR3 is TGTGCCAGCAGTGACTACAGGGGGGGGCGCGAGCAGTACTTC. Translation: CASSDYRGGREQYF.